This T cell receptor beta chain was recovered during a study of cytomegalovirus exposure and HLA in healthy donors. 13 Jbeta primers and 60 Vbeta primers were used for the PCR. Generated by immunoSEQ multiplex PCR, the TCRdb table keeps only in-frame clones and is missing some. The data contain around 120,000 clones, about 83% of them singletons. Trimming stripped 4 bases from V and 0 bases from J, with 11 bases between. The CDR3 sequence is 15 residues long. In germline, CDR1 is SGHDT, CDR2 YYEEEE. This clone appeared a few times. The specimen was PBMCs. V gene TRBV5-6 combines with J gene TRBJ1-3, with unresolved D. This receptor was identified in a woman in her 40s in good health and CMV-seropositive. CDR3: CASSPGRSSGNTIYF. CDR3 nucleotide sequence: TGTGCCAGCAGCCCCGGAAGGAGCTCTGGAAACACCATATATTTT. Full variable domain (missing parts from reference TRBV5-6 and TRBJ1-3): DAGVTQSPTHLIKTRGQQVTLRCSPKSGHDTVSWYQQALGQGPQFIFQYYEEEERQRGNFPDRFSGHQFPNYSSELNVNALLLGDSALYLCASSPGRSSGNTIYFGEGSWLTVV.